The TCR beta chain under discussion was sequenced for a study of blood T cell repertoires in COVID-19 (TCRdb year 2020). As for the study more broadly: Collaborator samples came from the United States, Italy and Spain and covered acute and convalescent phases of COVID-19. Where available, HLA class I and class II types were obtained from metadata supplied by the sample provider rather than from assay-based typing. Deeply sampled blood TCRbeta repertoires from subjects exposed to, actively infected with, or recovered from COVID-19 were included in the dataset. The samples were drawn from two sources: the first 160 participants of the ongoing ImmuneRACE study, and 1,000 to 1,500 subjects contributed by 6 global collaborators. The prospective study material was composed of cDNA or gDNA derived from T cells, B-cell-depleted T cells, or PBMCs. A freely available public database, intended as a resource for researchers studying the immune response to SARS-CoV-2, is where the repertoires were released. The sample metadata nearly always contained a de-identified subject ID, COVID-19 status, age in years and sex. What the study reported, not specific to this receptor: The quantity of clinical and demographic metadata differed by source and by participant and was supplied without curation.

The V and J ends are trimmed by 6 bases and 2 bases, leaving 18 bases between them. Its CDR3 holds 16 amino acids, cysteine through phenylalanine. Only the CDR3 portion is preserved as DNA: 48 bases, with reading frame beginning at the first base. Looking up the germline V gene yields CDR1 MGHRA and CDR2 YSYEKL. Each collaborating institution followed its own protocols to collect whole blood in K2EDTA tubes. Collaborator samples were shipped for TCRbeta analysis as frozen whole blood, isolated PBMCs, or DNA extracted from either sample type. Regarding this clone: Its antigen remains undetermined. The sample holds no much larger clone one base away, and base qualities are not on file.

TCRbeta CDR3 regions were amplified from genomic DNA by means of the immunoSEQ Assay, a bias-controlled multiplex PCR. The authors' analysis ran thus. The number of nucleated cells in each sample was estimated by amplification of reference gene primers within the assay. To quantify the absolute abundance of each unique TCRbeta CDR3 rearrangement, sequence reads were collapsed and filtered. Productive Simpson clonality was computed per sample as the square root of Simpson's diversity index over productive rearrangements. TCRdb re-hosts the immuneACCESS table, in-frame sequences only. Its copies lack some clones; in the studies checked, an unresolved V gene accounts for under half of them, and the cause for the rest is not known. V, J and clone size were drawn from that table, and D and trimming were deduced from the DNA. This sample gives about 75,000 clones in total; 65% to 90% of them show up just once. The top ten hold 20% to 25% of the sample.

This TCR came from a woman between 45 and 60 years old with acute or convalescent COVID-19. The material sequenced was peripheral blood. The rearranged segments are TRBV4-1 and TRBJ2-3; TRBD1 is a possible D gene, resting on 6 matching bases. The sequenced DNA is TGCGCCAGCAGACTTGGCCTTGGGGGCCCCACAGATACGCAGTATTTT. The translation is CASRLGLGGPTDTQYF.